A selection of T cell receptor beta chains follows, all from one sample in a study of T cells in Graves' hyperthyroidism and ophthalmopathy. TCRdb re-called the multiplex PCR reads with MiXCR, one entry per CDR3 protein. The sample lists about 700,000 distinct CDR3 sequences; about 14% were seen once. Source material: blood. These receptors were collected from a woman aged 18-29 years with Graves' hyperthyroidism. Both conserved end residues are part of each CDR3. A D gene is named only where the DNA matches it firmly. Where a row states a size, it is once, few, many or the class of an expanded clone; other rows omit it.

TRBV7-9,many,TRBJ1-2,TRBD1,TGTGCCAGCAGCTCAAGGACAGGGGACCCCAACTATGGCTACACCTTC,CASSSRTGDPNYGYTF
TRBV9,NA,TRBJ2-1,TRBD2,TGTGCCAGCAGCGCCCGGAGAGCGGGAGGTCGGGGTGAGCAGTTCTTC,CASSARRAGGRGEQFF
TRBV4-1,many,TRBJ1-1,NA,TGCGCCAGCAGCCAAGTGGGCCAGGCGGACACTGAAGCTTTCTTT,CASSQVGQADTEAFF
TRBV11-3,NA,TRBJ1-1,TRBD1,TGTGCCAGCACCCACACCCGGGACAGATTCCCGAACACTGAAGCTTTCTTT,CASTHTRDRFPNTEAFF
TRBV7-9,few,TRBJ2-1,TRBD2,TGTGCCAGCAGCTTAGCGATCGCGGGAGGTGGCTCCTACAATGAGCAGTTCTTC,CASSLAIAGGGSYNEQFF
TRBV7-9,many,TRBJ2-7,NA,TGTGCCAGCAGCTTATGGGGGGAAATTAACGAGCAGTACTTC,CASSLWGEINEQYF
TRBV14,NA,TRBJ1-4,NA,TGTGCCAGCAGCCGGGGGACCTTTGAAAAACTGTTTTTT,CASSRGTFEKLFF
TRBV7-2,many,TRBJ2-7,TRBD1,TGTGCCAGCACCGGACCAAGGACAGGAGTATACGAGCAGTACTTC,CASTGPRTGVYEQYF
TRBV28,few,TRBJ1-5,NA,TGTGCCAGCGACCCCATGGTAGAGGGTTTCAGTCAGCCCCAGCATTTT,CASDPMVEGFSQPQHF
TRBV14,few,TRBJ1-2,NA,TGTGCCAGCAGCCAAGATCAGGTCCTCCCTTGGTATGGCTACACCTTC,CASSQDQVLPWYGYTF
TRBV28,NA,TRBJ1-2,NA,TGTGCCAGCAGTTTGTCAGCGGGACGGCGCTATGGCTACACCTTC,CASSLSAGRRYGYTF
TRBV2,NA,TRBJ2-1,NA,TGTGCCAGCAGACCCCCGATGGGGCAATACAATGAGCAGTTCTTC,CASRPPMGQYNEQFF
TRBV24-1,few,TRBJ1-5,NA,TGTGCCACCAGTGATCCTGGTGTCGAACAGCCCCAGCATTTT,CATSDPGVEQPQHF
TRBV20-1,NA,TRBJ2-5,NA,TGCAGTGCTAGAGATTTTCGGGGACACCAAGAGACCCAGTACTTC,CSARDFRGHQETQYF
TRBV11-3,many,TRBJ2-3,NA,TGTGCCAGCAGCCGAGCGGGCTCGCCTACGCAGTATTTT,CASSRAGSPTQYF
TRBV3-1,many,TRBJ2-5,TRBD1,TGTGCCAGCAGCCAGCCGGGACAGGGAGAGACCCAGTACTTC,CASSQPGQGETQYF
TRBV18,few,TRBJ1-5,NA,TGTGCCAGCTCACCCGAGGGAAAACAGCCCCAGCATTTT,CASSPEGKQPQHF
TRBV11-2,many,TRBJ2-1,TRBD1,TGTGCCAGCAGCTTATCAGGGGGCTTTGAGCAGTTCTTC,CASSLSGGFEQFF
TRBV15,many,TRBJ1-1,NA,TGTGCCACCAGCAGAGGTGGGAGTGGGGGGACTGAAGCTTTCTTT,CATSRGGSGGTEAFF
TRBV29-1,NA,TRBJ2-1,NA,TGCAGCGTTGATGGGCAGTTCTTC,CSVDGQFF
TRBV6-2/TRBV6-3,NA,TRBJ2-1,NA,TGTGCCAGCAGCCTCGGGGCTAGCTCCAATGAGCAGTTCTTC,CASSLGASSNEQFF
TRBV6-1,many,TRBJ2-7,TRBD1,TGTGCCAGCAGACGCCTTCTCGGGACAGGACTTGGGTACGAGCAGTACTTC,CASRRLLGTGLGYEQYF
TRBV2,many,TRBJ1-1,NA,TGTGCCAGCAGTGAAGCGCGCGCCTACCCTGAAGCTTTCTTT,CASSEARAYPEAFF
TRBV7-9,NA,TRBJ1-6,NA,TGTGCCAGCAGCTTAGTTGATTCACCCCTCCACTTT,CASSLVDSPLHF
TRBV19,few,TRBJ1-2,NA,TGTGCCAGCCTCGGTGTGCGACACGAAGGCTACACCTTC,CASLGVRHEGYTF
TRBV28,few,TRBJ2-7,NA,TGTGCCAGCAGTTTACTCGGGCAATTCTACGAGCAGTACTTC,CASSLLGQFYEQYF
TRBV18,many,TRBJ2-1,TRBD2,TGTGCCAGCTCACCTAGCGGGGGCTACAATGAGCAGTTCTTC,CASSPSGGYNEQFF
TRBV24-1,many,TRBJ2-1,TRBD2,TGTGCCACCAGTGATCCTCTGACTAGCGGGAGGGCCGATGAGCAGTTCTTC,CATSDPLTSGRADEQFF
TRBV20-1,NA,TRBJ2-7,NA,TGCAGTGCCCCTGCCCAGGGGGGCTGGGATGAGCAGTACTTC,CSAPAQGGWDEQYF
TRBV20-1,NA,TRBJ2-5,TRBD1,TGCAGTGCTCCACCCGTAGGAACAGGGGTGGAGACCCAGTACTTC,CSAPPVGTGVETQYF
TRBV5-1,NA,TRBJ2-1,NA,TGCGCCAGCAGCTTTTTCGACCCGGACAATGAGCAGTTCTTC,CASSFFDPDNEQFF
TRBV6-1,many,TRBJ2-5,TRBD2,TGTGCCAGCAGCAGGGATCACCCTTTAGCGGGAGGACACCCCAAGACCCAGTACTTC,CASSRDHPLAGGHPKTQYF
TRBV13,NA,TRBJ1-5,TRBD1,TGTGCCAGCGGCAGGGGGGGGGAGAATCAGCCCCAGCATTTT,CASGRGGENQPQHF
TRBV7-2,few,TRBJ2-1,NA,TGTGCCAGCAGCTTAGTTGGGGCCAGGTACAATGAGCAGTTCTTC,CASSLVGARYNEQFF
TRBV15,NA,TRBJ2-1,TRBD2,TGTGCCACCAGCCCAGATCCTACACAGGTAGCGGGAGTGCGGTACAATGAGCAGTTCTTC,CATSPDPTQVAGVRYNEQFF
TRBV28,many,TRBJ1-2,NA,TGTGCCAGCAGTTTATCAGGGCGGTATGGCTACACCTTC,CASSLSGRYGYTF
TRBV5-6,NA,TRBJ1-1,NA,TGTGCCAGCAGCTATGCGGGGTGGCCTATGGACAGCCGGAAAGACACTGAAGCTTTCTTT,CASSYAGWPMDSRKDTEAFF
TRBV3-1,many,TRBJ2-7,TRBD2,TGTGCCAGCAGCCCGCTGCTGACTAGCCCCGAGCAGTACTTC,CASSPLLTSPEQYF
TRBV7-8,NA,TRBJ1-6,NA,TGTGCCAGCAGCTTATCGCCGCAAGATAATTCACCCCTCCACTTT,CASSLSPQDNSPLHF
TRBV6-1,NA,TRBJ1-4,TRBD1,TGTGCCAGCAGGAACAGGGGTAATGAAAAACTGTTTTTT,CASRNRGNEKLFF
TRBV13,many,TRBJ1-2,NA,TGTGCCAGCAGCTTCCCCGGATTTGGCTACACCTTC,CASSFPGFGYTF
TRBV5-5,many,TRBJ1-4,TRBD1,TGTGCCAGCAGCTGGGGGGGACAGACTAATGAAAAACTGTTTTTT,CASSWGGQTNEKLFF
TRBV19,NA,TRBJ2-1,NA,TGTGCCAGTAGTATAATGTCGGGGGCCGTCGGTGAGCAGTTCTTC,CASSIMSGAVGEQFF
TRBV4-1,few,TRBJ1-4,NA,TGCGCCAGCAGCCAAGTTCGTCGGGGGCGAGATGAAAAACTGTTTTTT,CASSQVRRGRDEKLFF
TRBV5-5,many,TRBJ2-1,NA,TGTGCCAGCAGCTTCAGGGAAAGCTCCTACAATGAGCAGTTCTTC,CASSFRESSYNEQFF
TRBV28,many,TRBJ1-5,NA,TGTGCCAGCAGTGAAACAGGTAGCAATCAGCCCCAGCATTTT,CASSETGSNQPQHF
TRBV6-1,few,TRBJ1-2,NA,TGTGCCAGCAGTCCCCCCGGGACACTTAATTACTATGGCTACACCTTC,CASSPPGTLNYYGYTF
TRBV20-1,NA,TRBJ2-2,TRBD2,TGCAGTGCTAGAGGTCCCCAGGCAGCGGGAGGAACCACCGGGGAGCTGTTTTTT,CSARGPQAAGGTTGELFF
TRBV19,NA,TRBJ2-3,NA,TGTGCCAGTAGCATGATTGGTTGGACAGATACGCAGTATTTT,CASSMIGWTDTQYF
TRBV2,many,TRBJ2-5,NA,TGTGCCAGCAGTGAAGAGAGGGTCAGGGCCGAGACCCAGTACTTC,CASSEERVRAETQYF